This section outlines one T cell receptor beta chain sequence together with its context. The data belong to a study of T cell changes during pregnancy in multiple sclerosis. CDR3 length: 14 amino acids. The V end lost 7 bases, the J end lost 1 base, and 10 bases lay between the germline ends. Germline CDR1 and CDR2: MNHEY and SMNVEV (reference sequence). The repertoire was sequenced with immunoSEQ multiplex PCR; TCRdb's copy has only in-frame clones and lacks some. The sample lists 40,000 to 45,000 clones; 90% to 95% were seen once. J is TRBJ2-2 and V is TRBV27; weak D call: TRBD2 (5 bases). The receptor comes from a female donor with multiple sclerosis, enrolled in a pregnancy study. Sequenced material: CD4+ T cells from peripheral blood mononuclear cells, taken in the third trimester of pregnancy. This chain's CDR3 is CASKFRENTGELFF. In DNA form, the CDR3 reads TGTGCCAGCAAGTTCCGGGAGAACACCGGGGAGCTGTTTTTT.